Sequencing of this T cell receptor beta chain was carried out in a study of post-analysis software for immune sequencing data. Across the whole study: The disease courses spanned relapsing-remitting, secondary progressive and progressive-relapsing forms of multiple sclerosis.

Incorporated into the TCR beta cDNA libraries were unique molecular identifiers, which served to reduce PCR and sequencing biases. Each CDR3 protein is one row after TCRdb ran MiXCR on the PCR reads. The table records 150,000 to 200,000 distinct CDR3 sequences, approximately 28% of them present only once. General study findings and limits: Those samples that were prepared in the same batch co-clustered strongly by F measure. When compared against controls, multiple sclerosis patients showed significantly lower normalized Chao1 diversity. There were a handful of TRBV segments more frequent in patients than controls, and TRBV5-6, TRBV5-1 and TRBV20-1 were among them.

The CDR3 runs to 15 residues. J gave up 5 bases and V 8 bases, and 14 bases lay outside the gene matches. Germline CDR1 is MDHEN and CDR2 is SYDVKM. The sample holds many counts of this clonotype. Its antigen remains unidentified. Material: blood. V usage is TRBV28 and J usage is TRBJ2-5; 7 bases agree with TRBD1. The sequence was collected from a girl aged 10 to 17 with multiple sclerosis. The CDR3 nucleotides are TGTGCCAGCCTCCGTCCCCGAGGGGGCCAGGAGACCCAGTACTTC. It specifies CASLRPRGGQETQYF.